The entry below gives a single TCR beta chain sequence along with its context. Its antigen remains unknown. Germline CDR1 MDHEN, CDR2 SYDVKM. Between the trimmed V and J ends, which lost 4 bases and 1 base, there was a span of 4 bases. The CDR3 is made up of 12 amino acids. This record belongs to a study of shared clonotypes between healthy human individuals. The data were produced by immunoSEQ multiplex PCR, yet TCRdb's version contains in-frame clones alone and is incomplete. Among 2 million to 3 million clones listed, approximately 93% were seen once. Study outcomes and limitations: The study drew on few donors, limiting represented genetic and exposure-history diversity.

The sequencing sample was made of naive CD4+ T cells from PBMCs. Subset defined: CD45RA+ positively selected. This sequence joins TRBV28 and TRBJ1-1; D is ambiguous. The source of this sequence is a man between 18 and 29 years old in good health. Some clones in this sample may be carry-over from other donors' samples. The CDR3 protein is CASSSTNTEAFF. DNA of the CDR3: TGTGCCAGCAGTTCCACGAACACTGAAGCTTTCTTT.